This TCR beta chain derives from a study of shared clonotypes between healthy human individuals (dated by TCRdb to about 2020). Study-level background: The cohort included three men and a couple of women between 18 and 49 years of age. Between about 0.9 and 10 billion PBMCs per donor were obtained by leukapheresis. Libraries were prepared and TCR repertoires were sequenced by different laboratories using diverse techniques, in order to increase sequencing depth and limit assay-specific biases. For each donor, CD4 naive and CD4 memory were each given three plates, CD8 naive was given two plates, and CD8 memory was given one plate. To estimate repertoire size and how much clonotypes are shared between individuals, the study performed deep sequencing of blood TCR repertoires from a few healthy adults.

Trimming removed 0 bases from V and 5 bases from J; the gene matches leave 7 bases unexplained. Per the germline V gene, SGHAT is the CDR1 and FQNNGV is the CDR2. The CDR3 runs 15 residues from the cysteine to the phenylalanine. The sequence is cut down to CDR3 DNA, 45 bases in frame from base 1. General conclusions and limits of the study: Pairwise subsampling indicated that sequencing depth was expected to affect the degree of clonotype sharing among donors. Clonotypes shared by all four sorted-subset donors showed higher generation probabilities than non-shared clonotypes. About 4.5% of naive CD4, 3.5% of naive CD8, approximately 2% of memory CD4, and about 0.4% of memory CD8 clonotypes were shared across several donors. Rarefaction of sorted-subset datasets indicated incomplete sequencing despite the large sequencing depth. Naive subsets generally had larger estimated clonotype richness than memory subsets. The small number of donors limited the genetic and exposure-history diversity represented. Sampling was restricted to blood, and TCR repertoires in tissues likely differ from the TCR repertoires found in blood.

The donors were healthy, HIV-negative adults who had no recently reported acute infections or vaccinations. Every donor was a Caucasian adult residing in Nashville, Tennessee, USA. CD4+ T cells were enriched by magnetic negative selection; naive cells were then positively selected on CD45RA, and the negative fraction formed the memory subset. Blood was collected by leukapheresis, and PBMCs were isolated by Ficoll-Histopaque density gradient centrifugation and then cryopreserved in liquid nitrogen vapor phase. Purity and quantity of every magnetically sorted T cell population were checked by analytical flow cytometry. From each sorted fraction, genomic DNA was isolated and quantified by UV absorbance on a Nanodrop 2000c. To note about this clone: The specificity of this receptor is unknown. No base quality values were provided; no much bigger clone lies one nucleotide off.

TCR CDR3 regions were amplified from genomic DNA by multiplex PCR using the deep immunoSEQ assay. Extracted genomic DNA from each cell subset was spread evenly across all wells of several immunoSEQ 96-well plates, with each plate serving as a replicate. For sorted subsets, about 200 ng genomic DNA, equal to 30,000 or so T cell genomes, was loaded into each replicate PCR. The purified libraries were quantified using a Qubit 3.0 fluorometer, sized with a Bioanalyzer 2100, and then quantified again using the KAPA Library Quantification kit. Every immunoSEQ 96-well plate was sequenced on a dedicated single-read 150-cycle Illumina NextSeq 550 flow cell. Processing in the source paper ran as follows. Because the immunoSEQ output held only junctional sequences and lacked quality scores, the filtering could not match the filtering applied to full-length reads. To assign V/J genes and CDR3, sequences were annotated using PyIR, a Python wrapper for IgBLAST v1.9, with IMGT germline references. Reads were filtered out if the reads had weak V/J assignments (E-value above 1e-6), no CDR3, stop codons, out-of-frame junctions, or ambiguous translated residues. V3J clonotypes were defined as sequences sharing an identical inferred V gene, J gene, and CDR3 amino acid sequence. To compute the percentage overlap between repertoires, the number of shared unique clonotypes was divided by the size of the smaller repertoire. RTK rarefaction, the Chao1 estimator, and Recon v2.1 estimates of unobserved clonotypes were used to assess repertoire richness. Generation probabilities for all TCRbeta clonotypes obtained by the gDNA method from several donors were computed using OLGA. TCRdb provides this immuneACCESS table in a form limited to in-frame rearrangements. Some clones are lacking; in checked studies, under half of them reflect an unresolved V gene, and why the rest are absent is not known. The V and J calls and clone size come from that table; D and trimming were worked out from the DNA. The sample table holds about a million clones, of which about 75% were seen once. The top ten clones comprise about 1.5% of the sample.

The source is a man in his late teens or twenties in good health. The sequenced material came from memory CD4+ T cells sorted from blood. The sample's cell subset or site label is to be understood as: CD45RA-negative fraction. This chain is built from TRBV11-2 and TRBJ2-7; 7 of the junction bases match TRBD2. Here the CDR3 is given as CASSLDAGVFHEQYF. The DNA sequence is given as TGTGCCAGCAGCTTAGACGCGGGGGTATTCCACGAGCAGTACTTC.